What follows are 13 T cell receptor beta chains derived from one specimen sequenced in a study of PD-1 blockade in classical Hodgkin lymphoma. Exposure to brentuximab vedotin varied, and each patient had relapsed following autologous stem cell transplantation. Repertoires were generated with immunoSEQ multiplex PCR, while TCRdb's copy carries only in-frame clones and drops some. The sample shows 20,000 or so clones, around 75% of them seen only once. Here the sequenced sample was peripheral blood mononuclear cells (PBMCs), taken before the second cycle of nivolumab. These receptors were taken from a human donor with classical Hodgkin lymphoma.

The CDR3 spells CASSYTAVSGNKETQYF. The CDR3 region has the DNA TGTGCCAGCAGCTATACCGCGGTGTCTGGCAATAAAGAGACCCAGTACTTC. The rearrangement uses TRBV5-6 and TRBJ2-5; unclear D gene. This CDR3 is 17 amino acids long. The V end was cut by 3 bases, the J end by 3 bases, with 21 bases between. Per germline, CDR1 SGHDT and CDR2 YYEEEE.

The rearrangement joins TRBV7-2 to TRBJ1-6, with D unclear. Trimming removed 5 bases from V and 9 bases from J, with 8 bases in between. This CDR3 comprises 12 residues. Germline V gene lookup returns CDR1 SGHTA and CDR2 FQGNSA. CDR3 coding DNA: TGTGCCAGCAGCCCGTTCAGTTCACCCCTCCACTTT. Translation gives CASSPFSSPLHF.

The gene calls are TRBV15 and TRBJ1-5; D uncertain. Germline V CDR1 and CDR2: LNHNV, YYDKDF (reference sequence). CDR3 size: 12 residues. V lost 3 bases and J 6 bases, leaving 6 bases between the germline ends. In DNA, the CDR3 is TGTGCCACCAGCAGTTTGGGTCAGCCCCAGCATTTT. It translates to CATSSLGQPQHF.

This clone was seen a handful of times. This chain links TRBV19 with TRBJ1-1; the D gene is possibly TRBD1 (6 bases). V was shortened by 5 bases and J by 7 bases, with 23 bases between the two germline ends. There are 16 residues in the CDR3. Looked up from germline, CDR1 is LNHDA and CDR2 is SQIVND (reference sequence). CDR3 sequence (DNA): TGTGCCAGTAGTCCCGACAGGTTCGGGCGGAGTGTTGAAGCTTTCTTT. Translating it yields CASSPDRFGRSVEAFF. The full variable domain, completed using reference TRBV19 and TRBJ1-1, is DGGITQSPKYLFRKEGQNVTLSCEQNLNHDAMYWYRQDPGQGLRLIYYSQIVNDFQKGDIAEGYSVSREKKESFPLTVTSAQKNPTAFYLCASSPDRFGRSVEAFFGQGTRLTVV.

On this clone itself: At one end, the junction sequence differs from germline, possibly due to a read error. V gene TRBV14 combines with J gene TRBJ1-1; D possibly corresponds to TRBD1 (5 bases). Germline V gene data show CDR1 as SGHDN and CDR2 as FVKESK. The CDR3 is made up of 17 amino acids. The CDR3 nucleotides read TGTGCCGGCAGCCAAGATCCTTTCGGGGCGATGAACACTGAAGCTTTCTTT. Protein: CAGSQDPFGAMNTEAFF.

This clone was observed once. The chain is built from TRBV4-1 and TRBJ1-1, with D tentatively TRBD1 (5 bases). Germline V gene data show CDR1 as MGHRA and CDR2 as YSYEKL. The CDR3 sequence is 16 residues long. Deletions cut 4 bases from V and 1 base from J, with 16 bases between. Here the CDR3 reads CASSPGQNTGNTEAFF. DNA of the CDR3: TGCGCCAGCAGCCCTGGCCAAAATACAGGGAACACTGAAGCTTTCTTT.

The V gene is TRBV18, the J gene TRBJ1-6; 7 bases are a match to TRBD1. The V gene's germline CDR1 is KGHSH and CDR2 LQKENI. The CDR3 loop spans 15 amino acids. With V trimmed by 3 bases and J by 7 bases, 6 bases remained unmatched. The CDR3: CASSPDRVENSPLHF. CDR3 sequence (DNA): TGTGCCAGCTCACCCGACAGGGTGGAAAATTCACCCCTCCACTTT. Together with reference TRBV18 and TRBJ1-6, the CDR3 gives the full variable domain: NAGVMQNPRHLVRRRGQEARLRCSPMKGHSHVYWYRQLPEEGLKFMVYLQKENIIDESGMPKERFSAEFPKEGPSILRIQQVVRGDSAAYFCASSPDRVENSPLHFGNGTRLTVT.

This sequence joins TRBV27 and TRBJ2-1; D gene uncertain. V was trimmed by 1 base and J by 0 bases, leaving 4 bases between them. Germline V gene lookup returns CDR1 MNHEY and CDR2 SMNVEV (reference sequence). This CDR3 is built from 14 residues. The CDR3 sequence: CASSLYDSYNEQFF. The CDR3 bases are TGTGCCAGCAGTTTATATGACTCCTACAATGAGCAGTTCTTC.

The DNA of the CDR3 is TGTGCCAGTAGTATTGGACAGGGGGGACACCATGAGCAGTTCTTC. It encodes CASSIGQGGHHEQFF. V is TRBV19 and J is TRBJ2-1, with 10 bases lining up with TRBD1. The V gene's germline CDR1 is LNHDA and CDR2 SQIVND (reference sequence). V shed 3 bases, J shed 8 bases, and the junction held 7 bases outside the gene matches. The CDR3 covers 15 residues.

J is TRBJ2-1 and V is TRBV10-2, with 8 bases fitting TRBD2. V shed 6 bases and J 5 bases; nucleotides not matched to a gene: 18. Germline loops: CDR1 WSHSY, CDR2 SAAADI. This CDR3 spans 18 amino acids. CDR3 in amino acids: CASRPGLEALWAHNEQFF. In DNA, the CDR3 is TGCGCCAGCAGACCGGGACTAGAGGCCCTCTGGGCACACAATGAGCAGTTCTTC.

V gene TRBV12-2 combines with J gene TRBJ2-7; TRBD2 reflects the table's D call only, with no check against the DNA. TRBV12-2 is given as a pseudogene. The length of the CDR3 is 16 residues. CDR3 amino acids: CASRSGLAGESYEQYF. In DNA, the CDR3 is TGTGCAAGTCGCTCGGGACTAGCGGGCGAATCCTACGAGCAGTACTTC.

This clone occurred a few times. The chain links TRBV4-1 to TRBJ2-7; 8 nucleotides line up with TRBD2. From germline, CDR1 is MGHRA and CDR2 YSYEKL. This CDR3 is built from 16 residues. The ends lost 3 bases at V and 9 bases at J; junction bases unmatched: 16. This CDR3 is CASSHTREQPTSGQYF. The CDR3 nucleotides read TGCGCCAGCAGCCACACCCGTGAGCAGCCAACTAGCGGGCAGTACTTC.

This rearrangement joins TRBV11-3 to TRBJ2-2; the D gene is possibly TRBD2 (6 bases). There are 14 residues in the CDR3. Between the trimmed V and J ends, which lost 0 bases and 6 bases, there was a span of 8 bases. Per the germline V gene, CDR1 is SGHNT and CDR2 is YENEEA. In nucleotides, the CDR3 is TGTGCCAGCAGCTTAGACGGGGGTTCCGGGGAGCTGTTTTTT. It translates to CASSLDGGSGELFF.